Listed here are 21 T cell receptor beta chains from one sample, sequenced in a study of T cells after yellow fever vaccination. TCRdb used MiXCR to reprocess the 5' RACE reads, holding one entry per CDR3 protein. This table has about 340,000 distinct CDR3 sequences, 3% to 4.5% appearing once. This material consisted of PBMCs, taken 5 days after the yellow fever booster vaccination. The source of these receptors is a man younger than 35 who received the YFV17D yellow fever vaccine.

Ten or more counts support this clonotype. The chain couples TRBV20-1 to TRBJ2-3, with no clear D. This CDR3 is built from 12 residues. V gave up 3 bases and J gave up 4 bases, with 8 bases separating them. From germline, CDR1 is DFQATT and CDR2 SNEGSKA (reference sequence). The CDR3 is CSASPRADTQYF. The DNA of the CDR3 is TGCAGTGCTAGTCCTAGGGCAGATACGCAGTATTTT.

This clonotype has just a few counts. This chain links TRBV18 with TRBJ2-7; 7 bases are a match to TRBD1. The V segment lost 2 bases and the J segment 3 bases; nucleotides outside the gene matches: 1. CDR1 is KGHSH and CDR2 is LQKENI in the germline V gene. The CDR3 sequence is 13 residues long. CDR3 region: CASSPGQVYEQYV. CDR3 sequence (DNA): TGTGCCAGCTCACCAGGACAGGTCTACGAGCAGTACGTC.

This clonotype was observed many times. The chain carries TRBV7-2 and TRBJ2-7, with 9 nucleotides matching TRBD2. Looked up from germline, CDR1 is SGHTA and CDR2 is FQGNSA. The CDR3 covers 15 residues. The ends lost 5 bases at V and 1 base at J; junction bases unmatched: 6. The CDR3 nucleotides read TGTGCCAGCAGCGGAGCGGGGGGCAGGTCCTACGAGCAGTACTTC. Amino acids: CASSGAGGRSYEQYF.

The chain links TRBV5-1 to TRBJ2-5; 8 bases align to TRBD1. V trimming: 0 bases; J trimming: 2 bases; junction bases outside the gene matches: 6. The CDR3 is 16 amino acids. Germline V gene data show CDR1 as SGHRS and CDR2 as YFSETQ. CDR3 nucleotide sequence: TGCGCCAGCAGCTTGGGGCCAGGACAGGGACAAGAGACCCAGTACTTC. It specifies CASSLGPGQGQETQYF. The variable domain in full, completed from reference TRBV5-1 and TRBJ2-5, reads KAGVTQTPRYLIKTRGQQVTLSCSPISGHRSVSWYQQTPGQGLQFLFEYFSETQRNKGNFPGRFSGRQFSNSRSEMNVSTLELGDSALYLCASSLGPGQGQETQYFGPGTRLLVL.

This clonotype was detected many times. The chain links TRBV4-3 to TRBJ2-3; TRBD2 matches at 9 bases. Germline CDR1 and CDR2: LGHNA and YSLEER. The CDR3 consists of 17 residues. Trimming took 1 base from V and 5 from J; bases not matched to a gene: 10. CDR3 loop: CASSQGVAAGGRDTQYF. CDR3 DNA sequence: TGCGCCAGCAGCCAAGGGGTAGCAGCGGGGGGTAGAGATACGCAGTATTTT.

This clonotype has ten or more counts. The chain recombines TRBV5-1 with TRBJ2-6; 12 positions match TRBD1. Germline V gene data show CDR1 as SGHRS and CDR2 as YFSETQ. V was clipped by 2 bases and J by 4 bases; unmatched bases: 4. This CDR3 contains 17 residues. This chain's CDR3 is CASSFLGQGAGANVLTF. The CDR3 region has the DNA TGCGCCAGCAGCTTTTTGGGACAGGGGGCCGGGGCCAACGTCCTGACTTTC.

The genes are TRBV12-3 or TRBV12-4 and TRBJ1-4; D gene ambiguous. V lost 8 bases to trimming and J lost 7 bases, with 17 bases between them. This CDR3 has 14 residues. The CDR3 spells CASRGIPTGEKLFF. The CDR3 nucleotides are TGTGCCAGCCGGGGAATCCCCACGGGTGAAAAACTGTTTTTT.

This clonotype showed up many times. V is TRBV7-2 and J is TRBJ2-5, with D unresolved. Trimming removed 2 bases at V and 0 bases at J, with 7 bases between. The V gene's germline CDR1 is SGHTA and CDR2 FQGNSA. The CDR3 is made up of 14 amino acids. The CDR3 sequence: CASSLSGYQETQYF. As DNA, the CDR3 is TGTGCCAGCAGCTTATCAGGATACCAAGAGACCCAGTACTTC. The whole variable domain, remainder taken from reference TRBV7-2 and TRBJ2-5, is GAGVSQSPSNKVTEKGKDVELRCDPISGHTALYWYRQSLGQGLEFLIYFQGNSAPDKSGLPSDRFSAERTGGSVSTLTIQRTQQEDSAVYLCASSLSGYQETQYFGPGTRLLVL.

The rearrangement links TRBV9 to TRBJ2-5, with 11 bases fitting TRBD2. Per the germline V gene, CDR1 is SGDLS and CDR2 is YYNGEE. Trimming cost V 2 bases and J 5 bases; bases outside gene matches: 2. This CDR3 has 14 residues. CDR3 nucleotides: TGTGCCAGCAGCGTTAGCGGGGGGGCGGAGACCCAGTACTTC. This encodes CASSVSGGAETQYF.

This clonotype occurred many times. V is TRBV7-3 and J is TRBJ2-3; D is unclear. V lost 3 bases to trimming and J lost 6 bases, with 7 bases between them. Germline-derived CDR1 and CDR2 are SGHTA and FQGTGA. The CDR3 extends over 12 amino acids. The CDR3 region is CASSLNRDTQYF. As DNA, the CDR3 is TGTGCCAGCAGCTTGAATAGGGATACGCAGTATTTT.

About this clonotype itself: This could be a read error, since a much larger clone is one nucleotide away. The genes are TRBV28 and TRBJ2-7; no reliable D call. This CDR3 region has 13 residues. The germline gives CDR1 MDHEN, CDR2 SYDVKM. The ends were cut back, 2 bases at V and 3 bases at J, with 8 bases in the middle. DNA for the CDR3: TGTGCCAGCAGTTTAGACGGATACTACGAGCAGTACGTC. Translated: CASSLDGYYEQYV.

In its sample, this clonotype was seen many times. The chain joins TRBV6-6 to TRBJ2-5; D might be TRBD2 (5 bases). The CDR3 is 15 amino acids. The germline gives CDR1 MNHNY, CDR2 SVGAGI (reference sequence). Trimming removed 2 bases from V and 5 bases from J, with 15 bases in between. The CDR3: CASSYPGLTKETQYF. The CDR3, as DNA: TGTGCCAGCAGTTACCCCGGCCTGACTAAGGAGACCCAGTACTTC.

This clonotype turned up a few times. The chain carries TRBV10-3 and TRBJ1-5; tentatively, D is TRBD1 (5 bases). V shed 0 bases and J shed 2 bases, with 5 bases lying between them. CDR1 is ENHRY and CDR2 is SYGVKD in the germline V gene. The CDR3 length is 14 residues. This CDR3 reads CAISESGGNQPQHF. Here the CDR3 DNA reads TGTGCCATCAGTGAGTCAGGGGGCAATCAGCCCCAGCATTTT.

DNA for the CDR3: TGTGCCACCAGTGGGCGGGGGACAGACGTTTTTTCGGATGAGCAGTTCTTC. Its translation is CATSGRGTDVFSDEQFF. The V and J genes are TRBV24-1 and TRBJ2-1, with D perhaps given as TRBD1 or TRBD2 (7 bases each). Trimming left V 5 bases short and J 8 bases short, with 24 bases between. The CDR3 sequence is 17 residues long. Germline values: CDR1 KGHDR, CDR2 SFDVKD.

A few counts support this clonotype. The J gene is TRBJ2-1, the V gene TRBV7-2; 7 positions agree with TRBD1. Germline CDR1 reads SGHTA; CDR2 reads FQGNSA. The CDR3 is 15 amino acids. V shed 5 bases, J shed 2 bases, and the junction held 6 bases outside the gene matches. In nucleotides, the CDR3 is TGTGCCAGCAGCCCGGGACAGCCCCCCTACAATGAGCAGTTCTTC. This sequence encodes CASSPGQPPYNEQFF.

This clonotype was recorded a few times. The chain carries TRBV29-1 and TRBJ2-7, with D possibly TRBD1 on 5 matching bases. Per germline, CDR1 SQVTM and CDR2 ANQGSEA. Trimming took 7 bases from V and 4 from J, leaving 11 bases between them. The CDR3 has 11 residues. The CDR3 DNA follows: TGCAGCGCCGCCGCAGGGTACGAGCAGTACTTC. Translated: CSAAAGYEQYF.

This clonotype appeared a few times. The chain recombines TRBV4-3 with TRBJ2-7; D could derive from TRBD1 or TRBD2 (5 bases each). With 4 bases removed from V and 7 bases from J, the gap between germline ends came to 11 bases. The CDR3 spans 12 residues. The germline V gene encodes CDR1 LGHNA and CDR2 YSLEER. The CDR3 DNA follows: TGCGCCAGCAGCCTTCGGGGCATGGAGCAGTACGTC. Amino acid sequence: CASSLRGMEQYV.

This clonotype has a count of ten or more. J is TRBJ1-2 and V is TRBV4-1; tentatively, D is TRBD1 (5 bases). V was cut by 4 bases and J by 2 bases, with 17 bases left in between. The CDR3 totals 16 residues. CDR1 is MGHRA, CDR2 YSYEKL, per germline. The chain's CDR3 is CASSLAGAGSNYGYTF. As DNA, the CDR3 is TGCGCCAGCAGCCTAGCTGGGGCTGGATCCAACTATGGCTACACCTTC.

This clonotype was recorded a few times. J is TRBJ1-1 and V is TRBV19; 7 bases align to TRBD1. With 11 bases clipped from V and 1 base from J, the junction kept 10 bases outside the gene matches. This CDR3 has 14 residues. Looked up from germline, CDR1 is LNHDA and CDR2 is SQIVND (reference sequence). This chain's CDR3 is CASKGDRPNTEAFF. The CDR3 nucleotides read TGTGCCTCTAAAGGGGACAGACCGAACACTGAAGCTTTCTTT.

In nucleotides, the CDR3 is TGCAGTGCTAGGGGATTTCAGGGCGCCCACTACGAGCAGTACTTC. Translated, it gives CSARGFQGAHYEQYF. The chain uses TRBV20-1 and TRBJ2-7; D possibly corresponds to TRBD1 (5 bases). CDR1 and CDR2 from the germline V gene are DFQATT and SNEGSKA (reference sequence). CDR3 length: 15 residues. Trimming shortened V by 3 bases and J by 3 bases, and 18 bases separated the two germline ends.

The chain employs TRBV15 and TRBJ2-3; TRBD1 aligns across 7 bases. The CDR3 has 16 amino acids. V trimming: 1 base; J trimming: 2 bases; junction bases outside the gene matches: 6. Per germline, CDR1 LNHNV and CDR2 YYDKDF (reference sequence). Written as DNA, the CDR3 is TGTGCCACCAGCAGAGGTGAGGGGGCAGTCACAGATACGCAGTATTTT. This encodes CATSRGEGAVTDTQYF.